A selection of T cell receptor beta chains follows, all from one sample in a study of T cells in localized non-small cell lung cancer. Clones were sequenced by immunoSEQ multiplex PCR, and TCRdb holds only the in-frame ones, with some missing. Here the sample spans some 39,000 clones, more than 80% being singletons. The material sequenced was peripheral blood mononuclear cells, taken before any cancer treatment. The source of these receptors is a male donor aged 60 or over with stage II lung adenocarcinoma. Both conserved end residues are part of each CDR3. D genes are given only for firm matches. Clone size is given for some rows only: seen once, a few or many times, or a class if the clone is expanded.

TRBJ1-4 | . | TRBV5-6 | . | CASSPTGADNEKLFF | TGTGCCAGCAGCCCCACCGGGGCGGATAATGAAAAACTGTTTTTT
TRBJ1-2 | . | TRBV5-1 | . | CASSFEAGSGYTF | TGCGCCAGCAGCTTTGAGGCGGGCTCTGGCTACACCTTC
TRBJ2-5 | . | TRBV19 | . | CASRRRERYQETQYF | TGTGCCAGTAGGCGAAGGGAGCGATACCAAGAGACCCAGTACTTC
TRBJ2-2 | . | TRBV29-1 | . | CGLRANTGELFF | TGCGGCCTAAGGGCGAACACCGGGGAGCTGTTTTTT
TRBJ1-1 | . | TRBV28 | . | CASSWGPSNTEAFF | TGTGCCAGCAGTTGGGGCCCTTCTAACACTGAAGCTTTCTTT
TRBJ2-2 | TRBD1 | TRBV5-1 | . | CASKPQGANGELFF | TGCGCCAGCAAGCCGCAGGGGGCCAACGGGGAGCTGTTTTTT
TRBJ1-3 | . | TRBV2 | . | CASSDPGAGNTIYF | TGTGCCAGCAGTGACCCCGGGGCTGGAAACACCATATATTTT
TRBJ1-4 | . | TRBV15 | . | CATSRAARAVEKLFF | TGTGCCACCAGCAGGGCGGCAAGGGCTGTTGAAAAACTGTTTTTT
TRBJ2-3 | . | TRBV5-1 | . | CASSTRGTDTQYF | TGCGCCAGCAGCACTCGCGGCACAGATACGCAGTATTTT
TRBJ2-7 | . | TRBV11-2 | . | CASSLTSSTIEQYF | TGTGCCAGCAGCTTAACGTCGTCTACTATCGAGCAGTACTTC
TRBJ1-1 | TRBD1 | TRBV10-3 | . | CAISEADRGAFF | TGTGCCATCAGTGAGGCCGACAGGGGAGCTTTCTTT
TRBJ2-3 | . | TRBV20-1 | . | CSAHHQDTQYF | TGCAGTGCTCACCACCAGGATACGCAGTATTTT
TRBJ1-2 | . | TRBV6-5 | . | CASSSGQIGGYGYTF | TGTGCCAGCAGTTCCGGACAAATAGGGGGCTATGGCTACACCTTC
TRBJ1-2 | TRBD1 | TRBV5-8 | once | CASSPARAGGNYGYTF | TGTGCCAGCAGCCCGGCGCGGGCAGGGGGGAACTATGGCTACACCTTC
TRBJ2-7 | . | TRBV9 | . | CASSVGGRAPYEQYF | TGTGCCAGCAGCGTAGGAGGCAGGGCTCCCTACGAGCAGTACTTC
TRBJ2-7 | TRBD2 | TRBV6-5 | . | CASSGTSNGEQYF | TGTGCCAGCAGCGGGACTAGCAATGGCGAGCAGTACTTC
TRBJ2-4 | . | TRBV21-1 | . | CASSNFTGSIQYF | TGTGCCAGCAGCAATTTTACGGGGAGCATTCAGTACTTC
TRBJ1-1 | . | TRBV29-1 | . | CSVEGTHFTEAFF | TGCAGCGTTGAAGGGACTCACTTTACTGAAGCTTTCTTT
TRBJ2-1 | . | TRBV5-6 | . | CASSLVQEQFF | TGTGCCAGCAGCTTGGTCCAGGAGCAGTTCTTC
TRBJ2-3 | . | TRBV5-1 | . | CASRRIPPADTQYF | TGCGCCAGTCGGAGGATCCCACCGGCAGATACGCAGTATTTT
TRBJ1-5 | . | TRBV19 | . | CASTSGEPGQPQHF | TGTGCCAGTACCTCAGGGGAACCAGGTCAGCCCCAGCATTTT
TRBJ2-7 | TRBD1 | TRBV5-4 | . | CASSLARDRGDEQYF | TGTGCCAGCAGCTTGGCCCGGGACAGGGGGGACGAGCAGTACTTC
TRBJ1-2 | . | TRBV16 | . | CASSRIENYGYTF | TGTGCCAGCAGCCGCATAGAAAACTATGGCTACACCTTC
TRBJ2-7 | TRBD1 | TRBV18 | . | CASSPDRRTGEQYF | TGTGCCAGCTCACCGGACAGGAGGACGGGCGAGCAGTACTTC
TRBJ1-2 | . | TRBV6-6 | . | CASSSGQIGGYGYTF | TGTGCCAGCAGTTCCGGACAAATAGGGGGCTATGGCTACACCTTC
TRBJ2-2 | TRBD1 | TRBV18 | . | CASSPSGQIGNTGELFF | TGTGCCAGCTCACCCTCGGGACAGATCGGGAACACCGGGGAGCTGTTTTTT
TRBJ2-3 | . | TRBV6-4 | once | CASSEGVRGADTQYF | TGTGCCAGCAGTGAGGGGGTCAGGGGCGCAGATACGCAGTATTTT
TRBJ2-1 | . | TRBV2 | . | CASRNYNEQFF | TGTGCCAGCAGGAATTACAATGAGCAGTTCTTC
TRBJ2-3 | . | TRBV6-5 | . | CASSYSGGMDGDTQYF | TGTGCCAGCAGTTACTCGGGTGGGATGGACGGAGATACGCAGTATTTT
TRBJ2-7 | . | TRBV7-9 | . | CASSSIYEQYF | TGTGCCAGCAGCTCCATCTACGAGCAGTACTTC
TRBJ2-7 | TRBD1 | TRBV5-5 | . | CASSRGTGNYEQYF | TGTGCCAGCAGCCGGGGGACAGGGAACTACGAGCAGTACTTC
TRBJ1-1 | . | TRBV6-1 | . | CASMGNTEAFF | TGTGCCAGCATGGGGAACACTGAAGCTTTCTTT
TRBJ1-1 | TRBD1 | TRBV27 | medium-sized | CASRPSTGWDTEAFF | TGTGCCAGCAGACCTTCGACAGGGTGGGACACTGAAGCTTTCTTT
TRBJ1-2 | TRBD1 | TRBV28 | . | CASRPGGYGYTF | TGTGCCAGCAGGCCAGGGGGCTATGGCTACACCTTC
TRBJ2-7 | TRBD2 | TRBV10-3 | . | CAISDPGGWSYEQYF | TGTGCCATCAGTGACCCGGGGGGGTGGTCCTACGAGCAGTACTTC
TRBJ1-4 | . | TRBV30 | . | CAWSAGASTNEKLFF | TGTGCCTGGAGTGCTGGCGCGTCAACTAATGAAAAACTGTTTTTT
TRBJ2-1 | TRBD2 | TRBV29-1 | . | CSVEGSSSGAGSYNEQFF | TGCAGCGTTGAAGGAAGCTCTAGCGGAGCGGGCTCCTACAATGAGCAGTTCTTC